Presented here are 11 T cell receptor beta chains from one specimen sequenced in a study of T cell clones after liver transplantation. Some clones are missing from TCRdb's copy, which holds only in-frame ones; the method was immunoSEQ multiplex PCR. The sample lists 40,000 to 55,000 clones; around 84% were seen once. Specimen: CD4+ T cells from blood, collected 24 months after liver transplant. The receptors shown here come from a human patient who received a liver transplant. Certain T cells may be donor cells from the graft.

The V gene is TRBV6-1, the J gene TRBJ1-2; D is uncertain. This CDR3 has 15 amino acids. The V end was cut by 3 bases, the J end by 2 bases, with 13 bases between. Germline CDR1 MNHNS, CDR2 SASEGT. Here the CDR3 DNA reads TGTGCCAGCAGTGAGGCACAGACAATAAACTATGGCTACACCTTC. It translates to CASSEAQTINYGYTF.

CDR3 DNA sequence: TGTGCCAGTAGTATGGCACTAGCGGCCACAGATACGCAGTATTTT. It specifies CASSMALAATDTQYF. This sequence joins TRBV19 and TRBJ2-3; 8 positions agree with TRBD2. Germline CDR1 is LNHDA and CDR2 is SQIVND (reference sequence). The CDR3 is made up of 15 amino acids. Trimming at V came to 3 bases and at J to 2 bases, leaving 4 bases not matched to a gene. Variable domain in full (rest from reference TRBV19 and TRBJ2-3): DGGITQSPKYLFRKEGQNVTLSCEQNLNHDAMYWYRQDPGQGLRLIYYSQIVNDFQKGDIAEGYSVSREKKESFPLTVTSAQKNPTAFYLCASSMALAATDTQYFGPGTRLTVL.

DNA of the CDR3: TGTGCCAGCAGTCCTACTTCACAGGGGCCCTACGAGCAGTACTTC. Protein sequence: CASSPTSQGPYEQYF. The chain couples TRBV27 to TRBJ2-7; 7 bases align to TRBD1. Losses at the gene ends were 5 bases for V and 2 bases for J; bases not matched to a gene: 9. The CDR3 runs 15 residues. Germline loops: CDR1 MNHEY, CDR2 SMNVEV (reference sequence).

This chain connects TRBV5-5 to TRBJ2-7; TRBD1 aligns across 9 bases. Germline V CDR1 and CDR2: SGHKS, YYEKEE (reference sequence). With 4 bases clipped from V and 2 bases from J, the junction kept 1 base outside the gene matches. The CDR3 runs to 13 residues. CDR3 residues: CASSRQGAYEQYF. For the CDR3, the DNA is TGTGCCAGCAGCCGACAGGGGGCCTACGAGCAGTACTTC.

The V gene is TRBV5-1, the J gene TRBJ1-2; maybe TRBD1 (5 bases). V shed 4 bases and J shed 6 bases, with 13 bases lying between them. This CDR3 has 13 amino acids. Germline CDR1 reads SGHRS; CDR2 reads YFSETQ. CDR3 region: CASSLGRSDGYTF. CDR3 DNA: TGCGCCAGCAGCCTGGGACGCTCGGATGGCTACACCTTC.

The rearrangement joins TRBV28 to TRBJ2-5; 7 bases match TRBD2. The CDR3 contains 14 residues. V shed 3 bases and J 5 bases; nucleotides not matched to a gene: 6. Germline V gives CDR1 MDHEN, CDR2 SYDVKM. In nucleotides, the CDR3 is TGTGCCAGCAGTTTGGGGGGGACTGTGGAGACCCAGTACTTC. Translated: CASSLGGTVETQYF.

This chain connects TRBV7-2 to TRBJ1-2; D remains unclear. The V end was cut by 4 bases, the J end by 4 bases, with 7 bases between. The CDR3 extends over 12 amino acids. Germline CDR1 SGHTA, CDR2 FQGNSA. CDR3 DNA: TGTGCCAGCAGCTCGTCCTCCTATGGCTACACCTTC. Amino acids: CASSSSSYGYTF.

The rearrangement links TRBV29-1 to TRBJ2-5; TRBD2 agrees at 10 bases. Germline values: CDR1 SQVTM, CDR2 ANQGSEA. With 7 bases clipped from V and 1 base from J, the junction kept 6 bases outside the gene matches. This CDR3 has 14 residues. CDR3 protein: CSGGLAASQETQYF. CDR3 sequence (DNA): TGCAGCGGCGGACTAGCGGCTTCCCAAGAGACCCAGTACTTC.

The gene calls are TRBV5-4 and TRBJ2-3, with 8 positions matching TRBD2. The CDR3 extends over 15 amino acids. CDR1 SGHNT and CDR2 YYREEE come from the germline V gene (reference sequence). With V trimmed by 4 bases and J by 0 bases, 4 bases remained unmatched. The CDR3 is CASSARGGSTDTQYF. The DNA for the CDR3 is TGTGCCAGCAGCGCCCGGGGGGGGAGCACAGATACGCAGTATTTT. The full variable domain, its missing parts supplied by reference TRBV5-4 and TRBJ2-3, is ETGVTQSPTHLIKTRGQQVTLRCSSQSGHNTVSWYQQALGQGPQFIFQYYREEENGRGNFPPRFSGLQFPNYSSELNVNALELDDSALYLCASSARGGSTDTQYFGPGTRLTVL.

The chain uses TRBV5-1 and TRBJ2-1, with 14 bases lining up with TRBD2. J gave up 8 bases and V 0 bases, and 7 bases lay outside the gene matches. The CDR3 covers 17 residues. Germline CDR1 reads SGHRS; CDR2 reads YFSETQ. The CDR3 here is CASSLGGLAGDSYEQFF. DNA of the CDR3: TGCGCCAGCAGCTTGGGGGGACTAGCGGGAGATAGCTATGAGCAGTTCTTC.

The chain employs TRBV4-2 and TRBJ2-3; 11 bases align to TRBD2. Germline V gene lookup returns CDR1 LGHNA and CDR2 YNFKEQ. V was pared by 2 bases and J by 0 bases, with 16 bases of the junction left unmatched. This CDR3 contains 21 residues. DNA for the CDR3: TGTGCCAGCAGCCAAATAGCGGGGGGGCTCTCTTCTCAGTCTAGCACAGATACGCAGTATTTT. This codes for CASSQIAGGLSSQSSTDTQYF.